This is a list of T cell receptor beta chains from one sample in a study of tumor-infiltrating lymphocytes in primary liver carcinoma. TCRdb called the multiplex PCR reads again in MiXCR, with one record for every CDR3 protein. The sample shows 50,000 to 60,000 distinct CDR3 sequences, about 80% of them seen only once. Sequenced: liver tumor tissue from sampling region 5. The receptors here all came from a man aged 40-55 years with primary liver carcinoma and hepatitis B virus infection. CDR3s include the opening cysteine and the closing phenylalanine or tryptophan. The D gene is left open where the match is weak. Not all rows give a size; the values are once, few, many and, for expanded clones, a class.

CDR3 protein,CDR3 DNA,J gene,V gene,clone size,D gene
CASSQTWSGSYEHYF,TGTGCCAGCAGCCAAACATGGAGCGGATCCTACGAGCACTACTTC,TRBJ2-7,TRBV4-2,NA,NA
CASSPRGLVGVGEQFF,TGTGCGAGCAGCCCTCGGGGACTAGTGGGAGTCGGGGAGCAGTTCTTC,TRBJ2-1,TRBV11-1,NA,TRBD2
CSVWAGWGVNTEAFF,TGCAGCGTTTGGGCAGGGTGGGGAGTGAACACTGAAGCTTTCTTT,TRBJ1-1,TRBV29-1,NA,NA
CASSVIAGSRGEQYF,TGTGCCAGCAGCGTAATCGCGGGGAGCCGGGGGGAGCAGTACTTC,TRBJ2-7,TRBV7-8,many,NA
CASSPETGGPRTQYF,TGTGCCAGCAGTCCGGAGACAGGGGGCCCACGTACGCAATATTTT,TRBJ2-3,TRBV5-6,NA,TRBD1
CTSNLGLDYEQYF,TGCACCAGCAACTTGGGGCTGGACTACGAGCAGTACTTC,TRBJ2-7,TRBV5-1,NA,NA
CSVVPGRGMNTEAFF,TGCAGCGTTGTCCCGGGACGGGGAATGAACACTGAAGCTTTCTTT,TRBJ1-1,TRBV29-1,once,NA
CASTQEDQGTGYNEQFF,TGTGCCAGCACCCAGGAGGATCAGGGGACAGGGTACAATGAGCAGTTCTTC,TRBJ2-1,TRBV14,NA,TRBD1
CSIVLAGGFYNEQFF,TGCAGCATTGTACTAGCGGGGGGGTTCTACAATGAGCAGTTCTTC,TRBJ2-1,TRBV29-1,few,TRBD2
CASSLVGEPYNEQFF,TGCGCCAGCAGCTTGGTTGGGGAGCCCTACAATGAGCAGTTCTTC,TRBJ2-1,TRBV5-1,medium-sized,NA
CTSILTSGYNEQFF,TGTACCAGCATTTTAACCAGCGGCTACAATGAGCAGTTCTTC,TRBJ2-1,TRBV28,once,NA
CASSEQRAYYGYTF,TGCGCCAGTAGTGAACAGAGGGCATACTATGGCTACACCTTC,TRBJ1-2,TRBV10-2,NA,NA
CASSFHGGQSSYEQYF,TGTGCCAGCAGCTTTCATGGGGGTCAAAGCTCCTACGAGCAGTATTTC,TRBJ2-7,TRBV11-2,few,NA
CANRDRDTWELFF,TGTGCCAACAGGGACAGGGACACCTGGGAGCTGTTTTTT,TRBJ2-2,TRBV6-2/TRBV6-3,NA,TRBD1
CSVGPDQRDFQYF,TGCAGCGTTGGACCTGATCAGAGAGACTTCCAGTACTTC,TRBJ2-7,TRBV29-1,NA,NA
CIVLPDRDMNGYTF,TGCATTGTCCTCCCTGACAGGGACATGAATGGCTACACCTTC,TRBJ1-2,TRBV29-1,NA,TRBD1
CACKEKPGHLSSGANVLTF,TGTGCCTGCAAGGAGAAACCGGGACACCTGAGCTCTGGGGCCAACGTCCTGACTTTC,TRBJ2-6,TRBV6-5,NA,NA
CASSSRDTGVLFF,TGTGCCAGCAGCTCTCGGGACACCGGGGTGCTGTTTTTT,TRBJ2-2,TRBV11-1,NA,NA
CASKPGLATPVGYF,TGTGCCAGCAAGCCGGGATTAGCGACCCCAGTCGGGTACTTC,TRBJ2-7,TRBV6-1,once,NA
CASSLSGRTSTDTHYF,TGCGCCAGCAGCTTGAGCGGCCGTACTAGCACAGATACGCACTATTTT,TRBJ2-3,TRBV5-1,once,NA
CASSSNPGVGEQYF,TGCGCCAGCAGCTCGAATCCGGGAGTCGGCGAGCAGTACTTC,TRBJ2-7,TRBV5-1,NA,NA
CASSQRSFTDTRYF,TGCGCCAGCAGCCAACGGTCTTTCACAGATACGCGGTATTTT,TRBJ2-3,TRBV4-3,NA,NA
CVSSLISISGRPGSYVQYF,TGTGTCAGCAGCTTAATCTCGATTAGCGGGAGGCCCGGCTCCTACGTGCAGTACTTC,TRBJ2-7,TRBV7-9,NA,TRBD2
CVSSLAQVVHEQCF,TGTGTCAGCAGTTTAGCTCAGGTCGTCCACGAGCAGTGCTTC,TRBJ2-7,TRBV11-2,NA,NA
CAWSVLEIGTIQYF,TGTGCCTGGAGTGTACTCGAGATAGGGACCATTCAGTACTTC,TRBJ2-4,TRBV30,NA,NA
CASSVGRSYEEYF,TGTGCCAGCAGCGTGGGACGGTCATACGAGGAGTACTTC,TRBJ2-7,TRBV11-3,NA,NA
CASEPGPPHYGYTF,TGTGCGTCGGAACCGGGACCGCCACACTATGGCTACACCTTC,TRBJ1-2,TRBV30,many,NA
CSAYGQNTEAFF,TGCAGTGCTTATGGACAGAACACTGAAGCTTTCTTT,TRBJ1-1,TRBV20-1,NA,NA
CSVEGKRGLEYEQFF,TGCAGCGTTGAAGGGAAGCGGGGGCTTGAATATGAGCAGTTCTTC,TRBJ2-1,TRBV29-1,NA,TRBD2
CASSEGTSNNEHFF,TGTGCCAGCAGTGAAGGGACTAGCAATAATGAGCACTTCTTC,TRBJ2-1,TRBV6-4,NA,TRBD2
CASSLGTGTEAFF,TGTGCCAGCAGCTTGGGGACAGGAACTGAAGCCTTCTTT,TRBJ1-1,TRBV5-6,NA,TRBD1
CASSQGGAGPTGELFF,TGTGCCAGCAGCCAAGGGGGGGCAGGCCCCACCGGGGAGCTGTTTTTT,TRBJ2-2,TRBV4-2,NA,NA
CASSSSHSSYEQYF,TGTGCCAGCAGCTCATCCCACTCCTCCTACGAGCAGTACTTC,TRBJ2-7,TRBV11-1,NA,NA
CASSEGPGPDTQYF,TGCGCCAGCAGTGAAGGGCCAGGGCCAGATACGCAGTATTTT,TRBJ2-3,TRBV6-1,few,NA
CSVPNRVVQVEQYF,TGCAGCGTCCCAAACAGGGTGGTTCAGGTTGAGCAGTACTTC,TRBJ2-7,TRBV29-1,NA,NA
CASSRSGTETQYF,TGTGCCAGCAGCCGAAGCGGGACAGAGACCCAGTACTTC,TRBJ2-5,TRBV12-3/TRBV12-4,large,TRBD2
CATREPTSYEQYF,TGTGCCACTAGGGAACCTACTAGTTACGAGCAGTACTTC,TRBJ2-7,TRBV5-1,once,NA
CASSPLRTLTDMQYF,TGTGCCAGCAGCCCCCTTAGGACTCTCACTGATATGCAGTATTTT,TRBJ2-3,TRBV7-8,NA,NA
CASRTGESPSGELFF,TGTGCCAGCAGAACAGGGGAATCCCCCTCCGGGGAGCTGTTTTTT,TRBJ2-2,TRBV7-8,many,TRBD1
CASSLPPSGGGQEAQYF,TGCGCCAGCAGCTTGCCGCCGTCGGGTGGCGGCCAAGAGGCCCAGTACTTC,TRBJ2-5,TRBV5-1,NA,NA
CARSTLDGNYGYTF,TGTGCCAGGAGTACCCTTGATGGGAACTATGGCTACACCTTC,TRBJ1-2,TRBV4-2,NA,NA
CASSWVAGSQEIQHF,TGTGCCAGCAGCTGGGTTGCAGGTAGCCAAGAGATCCAGCACTTC,TRBJ2-5,TRBV5-6,NA,NA
CRVAPTGLQQYF,TGCAGGGTTGCCCCGACAGGGCTCCAGCAGTACTTC,TRBJ2-7,TRBV29-1,once,TRBD1
CASSIIAGGPQDTQYF,TGCGCCAGTAGTATAATAGCGGGAGGCCCACAAGATACGCAGTATTTT,TRBJ2-3,TRBV19,once,TRBD2
CASSPQNGETQYF,TGTGCCAGCAGCCCCCAAAACGGCGAGACCCAGTACTTC,TRBJ2-5,TRBV5-4,NA,NA
CSSSATGRDEKLFF,TGCTCCAGCAGTGCGACAGGGAGGGATGAAAAACTGTTTTTT,TRBJ1-4,TRBV10-2,NA,TRBD1
CASTEGGANTGELFF,TGTGCCAGCACTGAAGGGGGGGCAAACACCGGGGAGCTGTTTTTT,TRBJ2-2,TRBV6-6,NA,NA
CASSPRDLIPYEQYF,TGTGCCAGCAGCCCCCGGGATCTGATACCCTACGAGCAATACTTC,TRBJ2-7,TRBV28,NA,NA
CASSEYSVRGYNKQFF,TGTGCCAGCAGTGAATATAGTGTAAGAGGGTACAATAAGCAGTTCTTC,TRBJ2-1,TRBV2,few,NA
CAISPAGAGTGELFF,TGTGCCATCAGCCCAGCGGGGGCGGGCACCGGGGAGCTGTTTTTT,TRBJ2-2,TRBV2,NA,TRBD2
CASSLHPGDEKLFF,TGCGCCAGCAGTCTGCACCCAGGGGACGAAAAACTGTTTTTT,TRBJ1-4,TRBV5-1,many,NA
CASSLEERAQYF,TGTGCCAGCAGCTTAGAGGAAAGGGCCCAGTACTTC,TRBJ2-5,TRBV11-2,NA,NA